One and the same sample provided the 22 T cell receptor beta chains below, sequenced in a study of T cell changes during pregnancy in multiple sclerosis. Measured with immunoSEQ multiplex PCR; TCRdb has only the in-frame clones, and not every one. The data hold roughly 90,000 clones, with about 91% observed a single time. Here the sequenced sample was peripheral blood, taken before pregnancy. All receptors derive from a female donor with multiple sclerosis, enrolled in a pregnancy study.

The J gene is TRBJ2-3, the V gene TRBV9, with TRBD2 identical over 10 bases. This CDR3 spans 15 amino acids. Looked up from germline, CDR1 is SGDLS and CDR2 is YYNGEE. Unmatched junction bases numbered 5, after V lost 6 bases and J lost 1 base. The CDR3 DNA reads as TGTGCCAGCAACCTAGCGGGGGCCGGCACAGATACGCAGTATTTT. Protein product: CASNLAGAGTDTQYF.

This chain uses TRBV4-2 with TRBJ2-1; TRBD2 matches 10 bases. V was clipped by 0 bases and J by 8 bases; unmatched bases: 10. This CDR3 has 17 amino acids. Germline V gene sequence: CDR1 LGHNA, CDR2 YNFKEQ. The CDR3 DNA follows: TGTGCCAGCAGCCAAGATAGGTCACTAGCGGGAAGGTATGAGCAGTTCTTC. The encoded protein is CASSQDRSLAGRYEQFF.

The V gene is TRBV2, the J gene TRBJ1-5, with TRBD1 matching 9 bases. This CDR3 has 14 residues. V was pared by 6 bases and J by 7 bases, with 7 bases of the junction left unmatched. From germline, CDR1 is SNHLY and CDR2 FYNNEI. The CDR3 sequence is CASSLQGADQPQHF. CDR3 nucleotides: TGTGCCAGCAGCCTACAGGGGGCAGACCAGCCCCAGCATTTT.

This chain joins TRBV6-6 and TRBJ2-2; 7 nucleotides match TRBD1. Losses at the gene ends were 2 bases for V and 4 bases for J; bases not matched to a gene: 7. From germline, CDR1 is MNHNY and CDR2 SVGAGI (reference sequence). The CDR3 is made up of 16 amino acids. The CDR3 region has the DNA TGTGCCAGCAGTTACCCGACAGGGTCGGGCACCGGGGAGCTGTTTTTT. Amino acids: CASSYPTGSGTGELFF.

V usage is TRBV19 and J usage is TRBJ1-1; 9 nucleotides match TRBD1. The CDR3 spans 14 residues. Germline V gene data show CDR1 as LNHDA and CDR2 as SQIVND (reference sequence). J lost 3 bases, V lost 5 bases, and 4 bases had no gene match. CDR3 region: CASSFRDRDTEAFF. The CDR3 coding sequence is TGTGCCAGTAGTTTCCGGGACAGGGACACTGAAGCTTTCTTT. Full variable domain (rest looked up from reference TRBV19 and TRBJ1-1): DGGITQSPKYLFRKEGQNVTLSCEQNLNHDAMYWYRQDPGQGLRLIYYSQIVNDFQKGDIAEGYSVSREKKESFPLTVTSAQKNPTAFYLCASSFRDRDTEAFFGQGTRLTVV.

The V and J genes are TRBV2 and TRBJ1-5; the match to TRBD1 covers 11 bases. CDR1 SNHLY and CDR2 FYNNEI come from the germline V gene. CDR3 length: 15 amino acids. Germline trimming cut 5 bases from V and 7 bases from J; bases unmatched to any gene: 7. In DNA, the CDR3 is TGTGCCAGCAGTTTCGGACAGGGGGCGAGGCAGCCCCAGCATTTT. Translation: CASSFGQGARQPQHF. The full variable domain, with the rest looked up from reference TRBV2 and TRBJ1-5, is EPEVTQTPSHQVTQMGQEVILRCVPISNHLYFYWYRQILGQKVEFLVSFYNNEISEKSEIFDDQFSVERPDGSNFTLKIRSTKLEDSAMYFCASSFGQGARQPQHFGDGTRLSIL.

V is TRBV19 and J is TRBJ1-4; D unclear. The CDR3 is made up of 12 amino acids. V was clipped by 5 bases and J by 14 bases, with 15 bases between them. Germline assignment: CDR1 LNHDA and CDR2 SQIVND (reference sequence). CDR3 sequence (DNA): TGTGCCAGTAGTTCGTTGTCATGGCGGCTGTTTTTT. Its protein is CASSSLSWRLFF.

CDR3 sequence (DNA): TGTGCCAGCACCCCTAGGCCAGGGCTCACCTACGAGCAGTACTTC. Encoded protein: CASTPRPGLTYEQYF. The V call is TRBV6-5, the J call TRBJ2-7, with D maybe TRBD1 (5 bases). Germline V lookup: CDR1 MNHEY, CDR2 SVGAGI. V was clipped by 7 bases and J by 2 bases, with 18 bases between them. This CDR3 has 15 residues.

The chain joins TRBV2 to TRBJ1-5; 7 bases are a match to TRBD1. From germline, CDR1 is SNHLY and CDR2 FYNNEI. This CDR3 has 14 amino acids. V gave up 4 bases and J gave up 4 bases; unmatched junction bases: 4. The CDR3 spells CASSVQGSNQPQHF. The CDR3 region has the DNA TGTGCCAGCAGTGTACAGGGGAGTAATCAGCCCCAGCATTTT.

This clone was observed a handful of times. The chain employs TRBV30 and TRBJ1-1; D is perhaps TRBD1 (5 bases). There are 11 residues in the CDR3. CDR1 is GTSNPN, CDR2 SVGIG, per germline (reference sequence). Here the CDR3 DNA reads TGTGTGCTACAGGCGAACACTGAAGCTTTCTTT. Its protein is CVLQANTEAFF.

The gene calls are TRBV10-3 and TRBJ1-4; D might be TRBD1 (6 bases). This CDR3 comprises 17 residues. Germline assignment: CDR1 ENHRY and CDR2 SYGVKD. V lost 0 bases and J 4 bases, leaving 15 bases between the germline ends. The CDR3 DNA reads as TGTGCCATCAGTGAGTCACCAGGACAGCGTCTTAATGAAAAACTGTTTTTT. Residues: CAISESPGQRLNEKLFF.

This chain links TRBV9 with TRBJ2-5, with 7 bases aligning to TRBD2. The CDR3 loop spans 14 amino acids. Losses at the gene ends were 5 bases for V and 5 bases for J; bases not matched to a gene: 9. CDR1 and CDR2 (germline): SGDLS, YYNGEE. As DNA, the CDR3 is TGTGCCAGCAGTCCTACGACTAGCAGGGAGACCCAGTACTTC. Translation gives CASSPTTSRETQYF. Combining the CDR3 with reference TRBV9 and TRBJ2-5 gives the whole variable domain DSGVTQTPKHLITATGQRVTLRCSPRSGDLSVYWYQQSLDQGLQFLIQYYNGEERAKGNILERFSAQQFPDLHSELNLSSLELGDSALYFCASSPTTSRETQYFGPGTRLLVL.

The gene calls are TRBV6-5 and TRBJ2-1; TRBD1 matches at 9 bases. Germline lookup yields CDR1 MNHEY and CDR2 SVGAGI. The V gene end was trimmed by 2 bases and the J gene end by 3 bases; junction bases not matched to a gene: 5. This CDR3 comprises 16 residues. CDR3 sequence (DNA): TGTGCCAGCAGTTACAGGCCGACAGGGGGCTACAATGAGCAGTTCTTC. Translated: CASSYRPTGGYNEQFF.

CDR3 sequence reads: CASSQESRLAYGYTF. Here the CDR3 DNA reads TGCGCCAGCAGCCAAGAGAGCCGATTAGCATATGGCTACACCTTC. V gene TRBV4-3 combines with J gene TRBJ1-2; D call uncertain. The CDR3 has 15 residues. The germline V gene encodes CDR1 LGHNA and CDR2 YSLEER. V lost 0 bases and J 5 bases, leaving 13 bases between the germline ends.

Written as DNA, the CDR3 is TGTGCCAGCAGCTTAGCGGGACACTCTGGAAACACCATATATTTT. It codes for CASSLAGHSGNTIYF. The chain is built from TRBV7-6 and TRBJ1-3; D is perhaps TRBD1 (6 bases). Germline V gene lookup returns CDR1 SGHVS and CDR2 FNYEAQ. The CDR3 is made up of 15 amino acids. The germline V and J ends were trimmed by 0 bases and 0 bases, with 6 bases remaining between them.

V is TRBV10-3 and J is TRBJ1-6, with 8 bases lining up with TRBD1. The CDR3 covers 17 residues. Germline trimming cut 2 bases from V and 3 bases from J; bases unmatched to any gene: 6. Germline V gives CDR1 ENHRY, CDR2 SYGVKD. The CDR3: CAISEGQGIVYNSPLHF. The CDR3 nucleotides read TGTGCCATCAGTGAGGGACAGGGAATCGTCTATAATTCACCCCTCCACTTT.

The chain employs TRBV9 and TRBJ2-3; TRBD1 matches at 9 bases. The CDR3 has 15 residues. CDR1 is SGDLS and CDR2 is YYNGEE in the germline V gene. V lost 2 bases and J lost 3; bases outside the gene matches: 4. The CDR3 region is CASSVGTGPTDTQYF. CDR3 DNA sequence: TGTGCCAGCAGCGTCGGGACAGGGCCGACAGATACGCAGTATTTT.

This clone was seen only once. The V call is TRBV5-1, the J call TRBJ2-5; 10 bases match TRBD2. The CDR3 runs to 16 residues. Germline V CDR1 and CDR2: SGHRS, YFSETQ. The J segment lost 0 bases and the V segment lost 4 bases, leaving 6 bases of the junction unmatched. This chain's CDR3 is CASSTGLAGDQETQYF. The CDR3 DNA sequence: TGCGCCAGCAGCACCGGTCTAGCGGGAGACCAAGAGACCCAGTACTTC. Full variable domain (outside the CDR3, taken from reference TRBV5-1 and TRBJ2-5): KAGVTQTPRYLIKTRGQQVTLSCSPISGHRSVSWYQQTPGQGLQFLFEYFSETQRNKGNFPGRFSGRQFSNSRSEMNVSTLELGDSALYLCASSTGLAGDQETQYFGPGTRLLVL.

The chain combines TRBV2 with TRBJ2-1; D gene unclear. This CDR3 contains 12 residues. V shed 5 bases and J shed 4 bases, with 6 bases lying between them. The V gene's germline CDR1 is SNHLY and CDR2 FYNNEI. The CDR3 region is CASSPPYNEQFF. The CDR3 DNA is TGTGCCAGCAGTCCCCCGTACAATGAGCAGTTCTTC.

The V call is TRBV28, the J call TRBJ1-3, with D possibly being TRBD1 (6 bases). Looked up from germline, CDR1 is MDHEN and CDR2 is SYDVKM. Trimming took 6 bases from V and 5 from J, leaving 14 bases between them. The CDR3 is 14 residues long. CDR3 DNA sequence: TGTGCCAGCAGCATCTCCGGGACAAGAAACACCATATATTTT. It is translated as CASSISGTRNTIYF.

This chain uses TRBV27 with TRBJ2-2; D is possibly TRBD1 (5 bases). Germline lookup yields CDR1 MNHEY and CDR2 SMNVEV (reference sequence). The ends were cut back, 4 bases at V and 6 bases at J, with 12 bases in the middle. CDR3 length equals 14 residues. The DNA of the CDR3 is TGTGCCAGCAGTTCACTACAGGAAGCCGGGGAGCTGTTTTTT. It yields the protein CASSSLQEAGELFF.

This sequence joins TRBV4-1 and TRBJ2-7, with 7 bases matching TRBD2. CDR3 length: 15 amino acids. Germline V gene data show CDR1 as MGHRA and CDR2 as YSYEKL. With V trimmed by 0 bases and J by 0 bases, 2 bases remained unmatched. The CDR3 nucleotides are TGCGCCAGCAGCCAAGATTGGGGGGGCTCCTACGAGCAGTACTTC. This encodes CASSQDWGGSYEQYF.